This T cell receptor beta chain was identified during a study of blood T cell repertoires in COVID-19. Overall study: The study drew acute and convalescent COVID-19 samples from the United States, Italy and Spain.

Study processing details: Estimates of nucleated cell counts were drawn from the amplification of reference gene primers. Produced via immunoSEQ multiplex PCR; TCRdb's table is partial and in-frame only. The V and J calls and the clone size are those of that table, but D and trimming were determined from the DNA. The table shows approximately 220,000 clones, with roughly 90% occurring only once. Within 2 weeks before study entry, exposed participants met a COVID-19 case. The CDR3 extends over 15 amino acids. Germline V gives CDR1 SGHNT, CDR2 YYREEE (reference sequence). The clonotype comes from a man aged 25 to 40 who had been exposed to COVID-19. Specimen: PBMCs or T cells enriched from blood (not recorded which). This chain links TRBV5-4 with TRBJ2-5, with TRBD1 matching 9 bases. The end of the DNA aligns better with TRBJ2-7, so the J call may be wrong. The CDR3 region has the DNA TGTGCCAGCAGCCCGACAGGGGGTAGGTCCTACGAGCAGTACTTC. Translation: CASSPTGGRSYEQYF.